This T cell receptor (beta chain) was sequenced for a study of T cell responses to AZD1222 COVID-19 vaccine. Findings of the study overall: The sample set comprised mostly white British donors with more females, and clonal diversity was possibly underestimated. Across the whole spike, CD4 TCRs peaked at regions 160-218 and 743-854. Spike-specific TCRs gained breadth and depth after people received two AZD1222 doses. The reported proportion of spike-specific TCRs targeting unmutated variant regions was nearly half.

On this clone itself: Its antigen is as yet unknown.

V lost 7 bases, J lost 9 bases, and 10 bases stayed unmatched. This CDR3 spans 14 amino acids. From germline, CDR1 is WNHNN and CDR2 SYGVQD (reference sequence). The repertoire was sequenced with immunoSEQ multiplex PCR; TCRdb's copy has only in-frame clones and lacks some. Among roughly 180,000 clones, roughly 90% were seen once, and the ten largest hold approximately 3.4%. Specimen: peripheral blood, collected 28 days after the second AZD1222 dose. This TCR derives from an adult who received the AZD1222 COVID-19 vaccine. This chain connects TRBV10-1 to TRBJ2-1; TRBD1 agrees at 9 bases. In DNA form, the CDR3 reads TGCGCCAGCAACGCGGGACAGGGTGTCGGTGAGCAGTTCTTC. This translates into CASNAGQGVGEQFF.